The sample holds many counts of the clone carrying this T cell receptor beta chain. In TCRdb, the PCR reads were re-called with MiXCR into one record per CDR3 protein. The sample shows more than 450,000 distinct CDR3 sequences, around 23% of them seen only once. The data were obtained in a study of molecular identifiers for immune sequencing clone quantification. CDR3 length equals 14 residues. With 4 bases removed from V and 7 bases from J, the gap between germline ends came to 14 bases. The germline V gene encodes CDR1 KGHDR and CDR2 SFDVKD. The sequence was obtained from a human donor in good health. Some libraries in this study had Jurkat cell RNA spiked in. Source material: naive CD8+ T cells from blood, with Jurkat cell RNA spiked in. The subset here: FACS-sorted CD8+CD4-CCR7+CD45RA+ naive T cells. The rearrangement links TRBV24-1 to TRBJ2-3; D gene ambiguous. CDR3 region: CATSDFSEANTQYF. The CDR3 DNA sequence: TGTGCCACCAGTGACTTCTCGGAAGCAAATACGCAGTATTTT.